Below are 2 T cell receptor beta chains sequenced from a single sample in a study of blood T cells in healthy people across ages. Alongside a J-beta primer mix, a sample-barcoded 5' primer served in a second PCR lasting roughly 6 to 12 cycles. MiXCR, run by TCRdb on the 5' RACE reads, gives a single entry per CDR3 protein. The top ten hold 20% to 25% of the sample, which has about 600,000 distinct CDR3 sequences, around 50% seen once. Sequences were obtained from blood. These receptors came from a man aged 80 or over in good health.

The rearrangement uses TRBV7-2 and TRBJ2-5; D uncertain. The J call may be faulty, since TRBJ2-7 better matches the DNA end. The CDR3 is 13 amino acids. CDR1 SGHTA and CDR2 FQGNSA come from the germline V gene. Here the CDR3 DNA reads TGTGCCAGCAGCTTGTGGGCCAACTACGAGCAGTACTTC. This codes for CASSLWANYEQYF.

This clonotype has only one observation. This rearrangement joins TRBV6-6 to TRBJ2-1; D could derive from TRBD1 or TRBD2 (6 bases each). From germline, CDR1 is MNHNY and CDR2 SVGAGI (reference sequence). CDR3 length equals 13 residues. The CDR3 protein is CAGRGWGAAEQFF. CDR3 sequence (DNA): TGTGCTGGCAGAGGGTGGGGGGCCGCCGAGCAGTTCTTC.